The 28 T cell receptor beta chains below were found in one sample sequenced in a study of T cell responses to AZD1222 COVID-19 vaccine. Measured with immunoSEQ multiplex PCR; TCRdb has only the in-frame clones, and not every one. The profile shows 100,000 to 150,000 clones, approximately 80% of them singletons. Material: peripheral blood, obtained 28 days after the second AZD1222 dose. The receptors derive from an adult who received the AZD1222 COVID-19 vaccine.

Only one count was recorded for this clone. The chain recombines TRBV19 with TRBJ1-2, with D unclear. CDR1 LNHDA and CDR2 SQIVND come from the germline V gene (reference sequence). V was pared by 3 bases and J by 2 bases, with 10 bases between. The CDR3 has 14 amino acids. This CDR3 reads CASSMFGSNYGYTF. For the CDR3, the DNA is TGTGCCAGTAGTATGTTTGGAAGCAACTATGGCTACACCTTC.

The chain carries TRBV5-4 and TRBJ2-3, with D tentatively TRBD2 (6 bases). This CDR3 is 13 amino acids long. CDR1 is SGHNT and CDR2 is YYREEE in the germline V gene (reference sequence). CDR3 bases: TGTGCTCAAGGGGCGGGGAGCACAGATACGCAGTATTTT. Translated: CAQGAGSTDTQYF.

The chain couples TRBV18 to TRBJ2-7; TRBD1 aligns across 7 bases. CDR3 length: 14 amino acids. The germline V gene encodes CDR1 KGHSH and CDR2 LQKENI. Trimming cost V 8 bases and J 0 bases; bases outside gene matches: 7. The CDR3, as DNA: TGTGCCAGCACCCTACAGGGGACCTCCTACGAGCAGTACTTC. It is translated as CASTLQGTSYEQYF. Combining the CDR3 with reference TRBV18 and TRBJ2-7 gives the whole variable domain NAGVMQNPRHLVRRRGQEARLRCSPMKGHSHVYWYRQLPEEGLKFMVYLQKENIIDESGMPKERFSAEFPKEGPSILRIQQVVRGDSAAYFCASTLQGTSYEQYFGPGTRLTVT.

V gene TRBV28 combines with J gene TRBJ2-7, with D possibly matching TRBD1 (5 bases). Germline CDR1 reads MDHEN; CDR2 reads SYDVKM. V gave up 6 bases and J gave up 2 bases, with 5 bases separating them. The CDR3 extends over 11 amino acids. The CDR3 loop reads CASRTAYEQYF. The CDR3 DNA reads TGTGCCAGCAGGACAGCCTACGAGCAGTACTTC.

The chain has TRBV3-1 (or the pseudogene TRBV3-2) and TRBJ2-2, with D perhaps assigned TRBD1 or TRBD2 (5 bases each). Germline CDR1 and CDR2: LGHDT and YNNKEL (reference sequence). The CDR3 runs to 19 residues. The V and J ends lost 1 base and 4 bases respectively, with 22 bases between them. The chain's CDR3 is CASSQGEVVGETFTGELFF. CDR3 nucleotide sequence: TGTGCCAGCAGCCAAGGTGAGGTAGTGGGGGAGACGTTCACCGGGGAGCTGTTTTTT.

The chain links TRBV6-5 to TRBJ2-2; D might be TRBD1 (6 bases). Germline CDR1 and CDR2: MNHEY and SVGAGI. There are 16 residues in the CDR3. V dropped 2 bases and J dropped 5 bases, with 15 bases sitting between them. The CDR3 is CASSYLQGINTGELFF. CDR3 bases: TGTGCCAGCAGTTACCTGCAGGGGATTAATACCGGGGAGCTGTTTTTT.

The V call is TRBV4-1, the J call TRBJ1-6; perhaps TRBD1 as D (5 bases). CDR1 MGHRA and CDR2 YSYEKL come from the germline V gene. Trimming cost V 3 bases and J 11 bases, with 26 bases left between them. The CDR3 is 18 amino acids. For the CDR3, the DNA is TGCGCCAGCAGCCAGGATCCAAGCACAGGCACGACCGGGGCACCCCTCCACTTT. It encodes CASSQDPSTGTTGAPLHF.

The chain joins TRBV30 to TRBJ1-1; D is perhaps TRBD1 (6 bases). The length of the CDR3 is 14 residues. The V gene's germline CDR1 is GTSNPN and CDR2 SVGIG (reference sequence). The V gene lost 0 bases and the J gene lost 4 bases, with 12 bases spanning the gap. CDR3 nucleotides: TGTGCCTGGAGTGTACGGAGAGGGGGCACTGAAGCTTTCTTT. Residues: CAWSVRRGGTEAFF.

The V gene is TRBV3-1 (or the pseudogene TRBV3-2), the J gene TRBJ1-1, with 7 nucleotides matching TRBD1. The CDR3 totals 15 residues. V lost 1 base and J lost 7; bases outside the gene matches: 9. Germline V lookup: CDR1 LGHDT, CDR2 YNNKEL (reference sequence). CDR3 residues: CASSQVKGAPYEAFF. Written as DNA, the CDR3 is TGTGCCAGCAGCCAAGTAAAGGGGGCCCCTTATGAAGCTTTCTTT.

The chain carries TRBV4-3 and TRBJ2-5; D possibly corresponds to TRBD1 (5 bases). Germline V gene data show CDR1 as LGHNA and CDR2 as YSLEER. CDR3 length: 12 residues. V was trimmed by 0 bases and J by 7 bases, leaving 6 bases between them. CDR3 residues: CASSQERGTQYF. The CDR3 bases are TGCGCCAGCAGCCAAGAAAGGGGGACCCAGTACTTC.

The chain recombines TRBV9 with TRBJ2-5, with 14 positions matching TRBD2. The germline gives CDR1 SGDLS, CDR2 YYNGEE. With V trimmed by 0 bases and J by 5 bases, 0 bases remained unmatched. This CDR3 contains 15 residues. The CDR3 sequence: CASSVGLAGGETQYF. For the CDR3, the DNA is TGTGCCAGCAGCGTAGGACTAGCGGGGGGGGAGACCCAGTACTTC.

The genes are TRBV6-5 and TRBJ1-5, with D tentatively TRBD1 (6 bases). This CDR3 spans 13 amino acids. V shed 2 bases and J shed 6 bases, with 8 bases lying between them. The germline CDR1 and CDR2 sequences are MNHEY and SVGAGI. CDR3 nucleotides: TGTGCCAGCAGTTACCAACAGGGTCAGCCCCAGCATTTT. It yields the protein CASSYQQGQPQHF.

The chain links TRBV5-1 to TRBJ2-6; D may match TRBD1 or TRBD2 (5 bases each). V was shortened by 4 bases and J by 2 bases, with 16 bases between the two germline ends. The CDR3 has 17 amino acids. Germline values: CDR1 SGHRS, CDR2 YFSETQ. The CDR3 DNA is TGCGCCAGCAGCCCAGGGAGTTGGGGCCCTGGGGCCAACGTCCTGACTTTC. Translation gives CASSPGSWGPGANVLTF.

The rearrangement links TRBV7-9 to TRBJ2-7; D might be TRBD1 (6 bases). V gave up 7 bases and J gave up 4 bases, with 11 bases separating them. The CDR3 runs 12 residues. Germline V gene data show CDR1 as SEHNR and CDR2 as FQNEAQ (reference sequence). The chain's CDR3 is CASTRQDYEQYF. The CDR3 bases are TGTGCCAGCACCCGACAGGATTACGAGCAGTACTTC.

As regards this clone: The junction does not match germline at one end; this may be a read error. The chain combines TRBV5-6 with TRBJ2-3, with unresolved D. Germline V gives CDR1 SGHDT, CDR2 YYEEEE. CDR3 size: 12 residues. The CDR3 DNA sequence: TGTGCCAGCAGCGGGCCCATGGCCTCCTTCCATTTT. Translation gives CASSGPMASFHF.

V gene TRBV29-1 combines with J gene TRBJ2-2; D is ambiguous. Germline CDR1 is SQVTM and CDR2 is ANQGSEA. There are 13 residues in the CDR3. V was pared by 4 bases and J by 5 bases, with 11 bases between. CDR3 sequence (DNA): TGCAGCGTTGCGTCGGGCCCAACCGGGGAGCTGTTTTTT. As protein: CSVASGPTGELFF.

The chain combines TRBV5-1 with TRBJ2-7; 10 bases align to TRBD1. Germline V lookup: CDR1 SGHRS, CDR2 YFSETQ. V shed 4 bases and J 3 bases; nucleotides not matched to a gene: 4. The CDR3 covers 14 residues. CDR3 region: CASSLGQGNYEQYF. The DNA of the CDR3 is TGCGCCAGCAGCCTGGGACAGGGGAACTACGAGCAGTACTTC. Together with reference TRBV5-1 and TRBJ2-7, the CDR3 gives the full variable domain: KAGVTQTPRYLIKTRGQQVTLSCSPISGHRSVSWYQQTPGQGLQFLFEYFSETQRNKGNFPGRFSGRQFSNSRSEMNVSTLELGDSALYLCASSLGQGNYEQYFGPGTRLTVT.

The V gene is TRBV5-1, the J gene TRBJ1-1, with TRBD1 as a possible D gene (5 bases). The CDR3 totals 16 residues. Germline V CDR1 and CDR2: SGHRS, YFSETQ. The V gene lost 6 bases and the J gene lost 2 bases, with 20 bases spanning the gap. In DNA form, the CDR3 reads TGCGCCAGCACGGTCCTAGGTCCGACAGTTAACACTGAAGCTTTCTTT. Translation: CASTVLGPTVNTEAFF.

This clone was seen a few times. The rearrangement links TRBV12-3 or TRBV12-4 to TRBJ1-1; D perhaps matches TRBD1 (5 bases). The CDR3 totals 13 residues. V was clipped by 5 bases and J by 1 base, with 8 bases between them. The CDR3 reads CASSGGANTEAFF. CDR3 in DNA: TGTGCCAGCAGTGGAGGGGCGAACACTGAAGCTTTCTTT.

The rearrangement uses TRBV7-2 and TRBJ1-6; weak D call: TRBD1 (6 bases). Germline V gene lookup returns CDR1 SGHTA and CDR2 FQGNSA. CDR3 size: 13 residues. The V gene lost 5 bases and the J gene lost 13 bases, with 15 bases spanning the gap. CDR3 protein: CASSETGISPLHF. For the CDR3, the DNA is TGTGCCAGCAGCGAGACAGGCATCTCCCCCCTCCACTTT.

J is TRBJ1-1 and V is TRBV5-6, with D tentatively TRBD1 (6 bases). Deletions cut 2 bases from V and 7 bases from J, with 9 bases between. CDR3 size: 12 residues. CDR1 is SGHDT and CDR2 is YYEEEE in the germline V gene. The CDR3 DNA sequence: TGTGCCAGCAGCTTTGGACAGCGTGAAGCTTTCTTT. Residues: CASSFGQREAFF.

This chain uses TRBV3-1 (or the pseudogene TRBV3-2) with TRBJ1-5; no reliable D call. The CDR3 consists of 14 residues. V lost 0 bases and J lost 4, with 7 bases in between. Germline values: CDR1 LGHDT, CDR2 YNNKEL (reference sequence). CDR3 sequence (DNA): TGTGCCAGCAGCCAAGATAGCCATAATCAGCCCCAGCATTTT. This encodes CASSQDSHNQPQHF.

The V gene is TRBV19, the J gene TRBJ1-5; D is unresolved. V was cut by 3 bases and J by 0 bases, with 9 bases left in between. Germline CDR1 reads LNHDA; CDR2 reads SQIVND (reference sequence). The CDR3 is 15 residues long. CDR3 protein: CASSMMGNSNQPQHF. DNA of the CDR3: TGTGCCAGTAGTATGATGGGCAATAGCAATCAGCCCCAGCATTTT.

The chain is built from TRBV28 and TRBJ1-1; D is unresolved. There are 12 residues in the CDR3. V lost 6 bases to trimming and J lost 8 bases, with 13 bases between them. CDR1 MDHEN and CDR2 SYDVKM come from the germline V gene. CDR3 in DNA: TGTGCCAGCAGCGTGCAGGCAGTAGAAGCTTTCTTT. As protein: CASSVQAVEAFF. Complete variable domain (other parts from reference TRBV28 and TRBJ1-1): DVKVTQSSRYLVKRTGEKVFLECVQDMDHENMFWYRQDPGLGLRLIYFSYDVKMKEKGDIPEGYSVSREKKERFSLILESASTNQTSMYLCASSVQAVEAFFGQGTRLTVV.

The V and J genes are TRBV7-9 and TRBJ1-6; maybe TRBD1 (5 bases). In germline, CDR1 is SEHNR, CDR2 FQNEAQ (reference sequence). Deletions cut 3 bases from V and 8 bases from J, with 14 bases between. The CDR3 is made up of 15 amino acids. In DNA form, the CDR3 reads TGTGCCAGCAGCTTGGGCAGGGCGGTGGATTCACCCCTCCACTTT. Its protein product is CASSLGRAVDSPLHF.

Written as DNA, the CDR3 is TGTGCCAGCAGTGACAGGGGATCTGGGGCCAACGTCCTGACTTTC. Translated, it gives CASSDRGSGANVLTF. The rearrangement links TRBV6-1 to TRBJ2-6, with D possibly being TRBD1 (6 bases). The V gene lost 3 bases and the J gene lost 1 base, with 7 bases spanning the gap. The CDR3 contains 15 residues. Germline-derived CDR1 and CDR2 are MNHNS and SASEGT.

The count of this clone is one. The chain is built from TRBV19 and TRBJ1-2; the D gene is possibly TRBD1 (6 bases). Trimming cost V 3 bases and J 2 bases, with 16 bases left between them. Germline lookup yields CDR1 LNHDA and CDR2 SQIVND (reference sequence). The CDR3 is 16 residues long. CDR3 DNA: TGTGCCAGTAGTATGAGGTGGGACACCATGAACTATGGCTACACCTTC. Amino acid sequence: CASSMRWDTMNYGYTF.

The chain links TRBV5-1 to TRBJ1-1; TRBD1 agrees at 11 bases. This CDR3 comprises 16 residues. Looked up from germline, CDR1 is SGHRS and CDR2 is YFSETQ. Trimming at V came to 3 bases and at J to 8 bases, leaving 12 bases not matched to a gene. The CDR3 loop is CASSSGDRGKGLEAFF. CDR3 nucleotide sequence: TGCGCCAGCAGCTCCGGGGACAGGGGGAAGGGGCTGGAAGCTTTCTTT.